The 4 T cell receptor beta chains below were found in one sample sequenced in a study of Graves' ophthalmopathy and Graves' hyperthyroidism. TCR beta CDR3 regions were amplified from RNA transcripts. In the first round, RT-PCR was carried out with HTBI primers, and a multiplex PCR formed the second round. In TCRdb, the multiplex PCR reads were re-called with MiXCR into one record per CDR3 protein. The top ten clones hold roughly 7.4% of a sample with about 620,000 distinct CDR3 sequences, over 20% of them seen once. Input material: peripheral blood. The receptors come from a woman between 18 and 29 years old with stable Graves' hyperthyroidism. Some clones in this sample may be carry-over from other donors' samples.

This clonotype was counted at least ten times. Its ends do not fully match the called genes, so a read error is possible. The V and J genes are TRBV6-1 and TRBJ2-7; maybe TRBD1 (6 bases). CDR3 length: 12 amino acids. Germline loops: CDR1 MNHNS, CDR2 SASEGT. The CDR3 DNA reads TGCGCCAGCCGGGACACCCCCTACGAGCAGTACTTC. Amino acid sequence: CASRDTPYEQYF.

This clonotype showed up just a few times. The chain recombines TRBV11-2 with TRBJ2-7; TRBD2 matches at 9 bases. CDR1 SGHAT and CDR2 FQNNGV come from the germline V gene. The CDR3 extends over 15 amino acids. The V and J ends lost 5 bases and 7 bases, in that order; junction bases with no gene match: 12. In nucleotides, the CDR3 is TGTGCCAGCAGCACAACTAGCGGGCTCTTTGGAGAGCAGTACTTC. Translation: CASSTTSGLFGEQYF.

This clonotype was recorded once. The chain links TRBV30 to TRBJ1-2; 8 positions match TRBD1. The V gene's germline CDR1 is GTSNPN and CDR2 SVGIG (reference sequence). With V trimmed by 0 bases and J by 7 bases, 4 bases remained unmatched. The CDR3 totals 13 residues. The CDR3 DNA reads as TGTGCCTGGAGTGTAATACAGGGGGGTGGCTACACCTTC. It encodes CAWSVIQGGGYTF. The entire variable domain, with the rest obtained from reference TRBV30 and TRBJ1-2, is as follows: SQTIHQWPATLVQPVGSPLSLECTVEGTSNPNLYWYRQAAGRGLQLLFYSVGIGQISSEVPQNLSASRPQDRQFILSSKKLLLSDSGFYLCAWSVIQGGGYTFGSGTRLTVV.

This clonotype has ten or more counts. The chain recombines TRBV27 with TRBJ1-1, with no clear D. The germline CDR1 and CDR2 sequences are MNHEY and SMNVEV (reference sequence). There are 14 residues in the CDR3. Deletions cut 9 bases from V and 0 bases from J, with 14 bases between. The CDR3 here is CASYVYGMNTEAFF. CDR3 nucleotides: TGTGCCAGTTACGTCTACGGAATGAACACTGAAGCTTTCTTT.